This TCR beta chain was documented in a study of T cells in Graves' hyperthyroidism and ophthalmopathy. Notes on the study in general: Within blood appeared most thyroid clonotypes that had expanded above 0.001. Separation of ophthalmopathy from stable hyperthyroidism was achieved by a 13 V-J model.

Absent ophthalmopathy progression within 18 months defined stable Graves' hyperthyroidism. For the diagnoses, clinical symptoms, serum thyroxine and TRAb, thyroid ultrasound and orbital computed tomography were used. It was RNA transcripts that yielded the amplified TCR beta CDR3 regions. An initial round of RT-PCR targeting the TCR CDR3 relied on the HTBI primer set. TCRdb re-called the multiplex PCR reads through MiXCR, storing one row per CDR3 protein. The table lists a few hundred thousand distinct CDR3 sequences, 15% to 18% of them singletons, with 6.5% to 8% in the top ten. This clonotype appeared a few times. Its antigen is as yet unknown. Germline CDR1 and CDR2: MNHEY and SVGAGI. The CDR3 covers 17 residues. V shed 0 bases and J 6 bases; nucleotides not matched to a gene: 9.

This TCR was sampled from a woman aged 30 to 39 with Graves' hyperthyroidism. The chain is built from TRBV6-5 and TRBJ2-2, with 8 bases fitting TRBD1. Specimen: blood. CDR3 sequence reads: CASSYSEAGGGSGELFF. The CDR3 DNA reads TGTGCCAGCAGTTACTCGGAGGCAGGGGGCGGATCCGGGGAGCTGTTTTTT.